These T cell receptor beta chains were read from a single sample in a study of cytomegalovirus exposure and HLA in healthy donors. The assay was immunoSEQ multiplex PCR, and TCRdb's table has in-frame clones only and misses some. The sample contains about 190,000 clones, 81% of which appear only once. Specimen: PBMCs. These receptors were obtained from a man in his fifties in good health and CMV-seronegative. CDR3s include the opening cysteine and the closing phenylalanine or tryptophan. D genes are given only for firm matches. Clone size appears in some rows only: once, few, many, or a class for an expanded clone.

>TRBJ1-5|TRBV27|NA|NA
CASSFFGGGNQPQHF
TGTGCCAGCAGTTTTTTTGGGGGGGGCAATCAGCCCCAGCATTTT
>TRBJ2-6|TRBV14|NA|NA
CASSQDPWAGANVLTF
TGTGCCAGCAGCCAAGATCCTTGGGCGGGGGCCAACGTCCTGACTTTC
>TRBJ2-1|TRBV5-6|TRBD2|many
CASSLGWGGEYNEQFF
TGTGCCAGCAGCTTGGGTTGGGGGGGTGAGTACAATGAGCAGTTCTTC
>TRBJ1-6|TRBV7-9|NA|NA
CASSLGLTNSPLHF
TGTGCCAGCAGCTTAGGACTGACTAATTCACCCCTCCACTTT
>TRBJ1-1|TRBV9|NA|NA
CASSPGDLNTEAFF
TGTGCCAGCAGCCCAGGGGACCTGAACACTGAAGCTTTCTTT
>TRBJ1-3|TRBV7-2|NA|NA
CASSLRQGRDTIYF
TGTGCCAGCAGCTTAAGGCAGGGTCGGGACACCATATATTTT
>TRBJ1-5|TRBV6-6|TRBD1|NA
CASSPGTDSNQPQHF
TGTGCCAGCAGTCCCGGGACAGATAGCAATCAGCCCCAGCATTTT
>TRBJ1-1|TRBV19|NA|NA
CASLPRQNTEAFF
TGTGCCAGTTTGCCCAGACAGAACACTGAAGCTTTCTTT
>TRBJ2-3|TRBV2|NA|NA
CASRTTSTDTQYF
TGTGCCAGCCGGACAACCAGCACAGATACGCAGTATTTT
>TRBJ2-7|TRBV5-8|TRBD1|NA
CVSSLEGTADEQYF
TGTGTCAGCAGCTTGGAAGGGACAGCCGACGAGCAGTACTTC
>TRBJ2-3|TRBV29-1|TRBD1|once
CSVQGQGGQDTQYF
TGCAGCGTCCAGGGACAGGGGGGGCAAGATACGCAGTATTTT
>TRBJ1-5|TRBV6-5|TRBD1|NA
CASRDSSNQPQHF
TGTGCCAGTCGGGACAGTAGCAATCAGCCCCAGCATTTT
>TRBJ2-1|TRBV5-6|TRBD1|NA
CASSLLMDRGNEQFF
TGTGCCAGCAGCTTGTTGATGGACAGGGGGAATGAGCAGTTCTTC
>TRBJ1-1|TRBV19|NA|few
CASSTLGYRTEAFF
TGTGCCAGTAGTACTCTCGGGTATAGGACTGAAGCTTTCTTT
>TRBJ1-2|TRBV19|TRBD1|NA
CASRTGRDGYTF
TGTGCCTCAAGGACAGGGAGGGATGGCTACACCTTC
>TRBJ2-3|TRBV27|TRBD2|NA
CASSLIPGLAGLDTQYF
TGTGCCAGCAGTCTTATCCCGGGACTAGCGGGGTTAGATACGCAGTATTTT
>TRBJ1-2|TRBV6-1|NA|NA
CASSELWGGYGYTF
TGTGCCAGCAGTGAATTATGGGGGGGCTATGGCTACACCTTC
>TRBJ1-5|TRBV28|NA|NA
CASSPSGNQPQHF
TGTGCCAGCAGCCCCTCGGGGAATCAGCCCCAGCATTTT
>TRBJ2-5|TRBV19|TRBD2|NA
CASSPRGSGGLGTQYF
TGTGCCAGTAGTCCCCGGGGTAGCGGGGGCTTGGGGACCCAGTACTTC
>TRBJ2-5|TRBV4-1|NA|NA
CASSRIGALETQYF
TGCGCCAGCAGCCGAATCGGTGCTCTAGAGACCCAGTACTTC
>TRBJ1-6|TRBV5-8|TRBD1|NA
CASSVRGDSAPLHF
TGTGCCAGCAGCGTCAGGGGGGACAGTGCACCCCTCCACTTT
>TRBJ1-6|TRBV7-9|TRBD1|NA
CSSSLARDSRDSPLHF
TGTTCCAGCAGCTTAGCCAGGGACAGTCGGGATTCACCCCTCCACTTT
>TRBJ2-5|TRBV7-2|TRBD1|once
CASSLGQGSETQYF
TGTGCCAGCAGCTTAGGACAGGGGTCAGAGACCCAGTACTTC
>TRBJ2-1|TRBV4-2|NA|NA
CASSQDPRSSYNEQFF
TGTGCCAGCAGCCAAGACCCTCGGAGCTCCTACAATGAGCAGTTCTTC
>TRBJ2-6|TRBV29-1|NA|NA
CSDFPGANVLTF
TGCAGCGACTTCCCTGGGGCCAACGTCCTGACTTTC
>TRBJ1-5|TRBV19|NA|NA
CASTPRGRKPNQPQHF
TGTGCCAGTACCCCCCGGGGGAGAAAACCCAATCAGCCCCAGCATTTT
>TRBJ1-2|TRBV29-1|NA|few
CSVDILGYTF
TGCAGCGTGGACATTCTAGGCTACACCTTC
>TRBJ2-5|TRBV18|TRBD1|NA
CASSPRGMETQYF
TGTGCCAGCTCTCCCAGGGGGATGGAGACCCAGTACTTC
>TRBJ2-7|TRBV6-1|NA|NA
CASSDRGGYEQYF
TGTGCCAGCAGTGATAGGGGAGGCTATGAGCAGTACTTC
>TRBJ1-3|TRBV7-9|NA|NA
CASSIYERNTIYF
TGTGCCAGCAGCATCTATGAGAGAAACACCATATATTTT
>TRBJ1-4|TRBV9|TRBD1|NA
CASSADRETNEKLFF
TGTGCCAGCAGCGCTGACAGGGAGACTAATGAAAAACTGTTTTTT
>TRBJ2-7|TRBV27|NA|NA
CASSPAAGISYEQYF
TGTGCCAGCAGTCCCGCGGCGGGCATCTCCTACGAGCAGTACTTC
>TRBJ1-3|TRBV5-1|NA|NA
CASSLSGLSGNTIYF
TGCGCCAGCAGCTTGTCCGGTCTCTCTGGAAACACCATATATTTT